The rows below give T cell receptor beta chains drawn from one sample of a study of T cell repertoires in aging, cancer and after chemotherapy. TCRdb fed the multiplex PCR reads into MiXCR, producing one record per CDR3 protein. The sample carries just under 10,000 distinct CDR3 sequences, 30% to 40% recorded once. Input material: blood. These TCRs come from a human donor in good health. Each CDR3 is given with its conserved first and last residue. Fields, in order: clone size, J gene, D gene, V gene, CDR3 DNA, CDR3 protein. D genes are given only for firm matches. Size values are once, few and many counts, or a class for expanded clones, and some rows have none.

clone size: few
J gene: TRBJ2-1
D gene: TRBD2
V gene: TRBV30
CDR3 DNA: TGTGCCTGGAGTTCCGGGACTAGCGGGAGGGCTAGGAATGAGCAGTTCTTC
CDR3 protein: CAWSSGTSGRARNEQFF

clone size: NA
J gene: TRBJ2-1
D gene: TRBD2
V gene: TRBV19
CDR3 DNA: TGTGCCAGTAGTATAGGGCTAGCGGGTGAGCAGTTCTTC
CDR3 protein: CASSIGLAGEQFF

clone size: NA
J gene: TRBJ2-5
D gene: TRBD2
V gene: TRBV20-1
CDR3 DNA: TGCAGTTCCACTGGGACTAGCGGAATTAAGACCCAGTACTTC
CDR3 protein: CSSTGTSGIKTQYF

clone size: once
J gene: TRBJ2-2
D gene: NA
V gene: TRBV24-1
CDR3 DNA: TGTGCCACCAGTGCCTCGGTCGGGGTTCACGGGGAGCTGTTTTTT
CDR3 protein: CATSASVGVHGELFF

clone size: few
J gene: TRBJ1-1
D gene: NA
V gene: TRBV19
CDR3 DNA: TGTGCCAGTAGTATCGGTGAGGGGGGAGCTTTCTTT
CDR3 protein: CASSIGEGGAFF

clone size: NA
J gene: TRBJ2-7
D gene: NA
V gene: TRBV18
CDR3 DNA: TGTGCCAGCTCTCCTGGGAATCTCTACGAGCAGTACTTC
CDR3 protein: CASSPGNLYEQYF

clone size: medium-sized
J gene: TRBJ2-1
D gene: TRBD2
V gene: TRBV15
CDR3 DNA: TGTGCCACCAGCAGAGGTCCGGGGAGACTAGCATCCTACAATGAGCAGTTCTTC
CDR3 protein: CATSRGPGRLASYNEQFF

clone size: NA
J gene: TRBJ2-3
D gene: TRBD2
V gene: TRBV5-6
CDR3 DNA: TGTGCCAGCAGCCCTGGGACTAGCGGGGAAGATACGCAGTATTTT
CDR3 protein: CASSPGTSGEDTQYF

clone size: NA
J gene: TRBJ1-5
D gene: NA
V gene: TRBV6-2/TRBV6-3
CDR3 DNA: TGTGCCAGCAGCGAAAGATCAACGTATATGCATCAGCCCCAGCATTTT
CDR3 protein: CASSERSTYMHQPQHF

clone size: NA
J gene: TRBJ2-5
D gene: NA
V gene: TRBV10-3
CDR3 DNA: TGTGCCATCAGCAGAGACTTGAGAGAGACCCAGTACTTC
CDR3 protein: CAISRDLRETQYF

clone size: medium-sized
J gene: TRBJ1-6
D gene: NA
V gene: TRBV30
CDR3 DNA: TGTGCCTGGAGTGAGGGGGACGATTCACCCCTCCACTTT
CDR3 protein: CAWSEGDDSPLHF

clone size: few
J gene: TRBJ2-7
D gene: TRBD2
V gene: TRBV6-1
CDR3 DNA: TGTGCCAGCAGAGGACCGACTAGCGGGGTGTCGCCTGTTGGGCAGTACTTC
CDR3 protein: CASRGPTSGVSPVGQYF

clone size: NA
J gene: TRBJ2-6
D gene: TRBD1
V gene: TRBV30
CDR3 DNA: TGTGCCTGGAGTGCCGGACAGGTCTCTGGGGCCAACGTCCTGACTTTC
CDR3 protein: CAWSAGQVSGANVLTF

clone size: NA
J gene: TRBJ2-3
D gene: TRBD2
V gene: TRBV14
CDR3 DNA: TGTGCCAGCAGCCAAGACAGCACAGCGGGGGGTTCCACAGATACGCAGTATTTT
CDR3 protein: CASSQDSTAGGSTDTQYF

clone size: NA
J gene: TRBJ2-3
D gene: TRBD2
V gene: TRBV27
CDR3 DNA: TGTGCCAGCAGTTTATCTGGACTAGCGGGAGAGAGGCAATTCACAGATACGCAGTATTTT
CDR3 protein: CASSLSGLAGERQFTDTQYF

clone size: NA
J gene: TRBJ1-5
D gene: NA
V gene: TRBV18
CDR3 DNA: TGTGCCAGCTCAGGCACTATCGGGGGCGTTGATCAGCCCCAGCATTTT
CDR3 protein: CASSGTIGGVDQPQHF

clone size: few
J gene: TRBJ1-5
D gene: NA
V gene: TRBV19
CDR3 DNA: TGTGCCAGTAGTGTCGACGGATATAGCAATCAGCCCCAGCATTTT
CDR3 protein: CASSVDGYSNQPQHF

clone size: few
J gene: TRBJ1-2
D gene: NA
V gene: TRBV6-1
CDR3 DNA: TGTGCCAGCAGTGAATCGGTAACAGCGAACTATGGCTACACCTTC
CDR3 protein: CASSESVTANYGYTF

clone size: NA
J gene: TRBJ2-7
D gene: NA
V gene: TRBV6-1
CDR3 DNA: TGTGCCAGCAGTGAAACCTACGGGAAGTCCTACGAGCAGTACTTC
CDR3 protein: CASSETYGKSYEQYF

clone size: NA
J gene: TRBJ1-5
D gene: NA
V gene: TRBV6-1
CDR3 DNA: TGTGCCAGCAGTGAATTCCTTAGCAATCAGCCCCAGCATTTT
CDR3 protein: CASSEFLSNQPQHF

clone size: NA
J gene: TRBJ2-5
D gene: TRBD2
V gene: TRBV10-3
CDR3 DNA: TGTGCCATCAGTGAGTCGACGCTAGCGGGAGGAGTGGGGGGAGAGACCCAGTACTTC
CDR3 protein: CAISESTLAGGVGGETQYF

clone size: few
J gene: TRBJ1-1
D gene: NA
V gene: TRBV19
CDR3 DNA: TGTGCCAGTAGTATGGACGGCAGGGTCACTGAAGCTTTCTTT
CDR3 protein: CASSMDGRVTEAFF

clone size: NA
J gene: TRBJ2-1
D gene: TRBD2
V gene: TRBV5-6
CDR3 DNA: TGTGCCAGCAGCCCAATGGGGGGGCTAGCGGGAGGGGTAACCCAGTTCTTC
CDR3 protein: CASSPMGGLAGGVTQFF

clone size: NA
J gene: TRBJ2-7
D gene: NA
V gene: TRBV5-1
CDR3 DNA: TGCGCCAGCAGCTTGAACGACCAGCCGCAGTACTTC
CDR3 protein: CASSLNDQPQYF

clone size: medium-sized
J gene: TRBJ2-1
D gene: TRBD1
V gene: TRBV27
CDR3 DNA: TGTGCCAGCAGTCATCGGGACAGGGTGAATGAGCAGTTCTTC
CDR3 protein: CASSHRDRVNEQFF

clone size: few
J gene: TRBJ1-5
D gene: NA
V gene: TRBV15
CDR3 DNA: TGTGCCACCAGCAGAGAGGGGGATAGCAATCAGCCCCAGCATTTT
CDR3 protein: CATSREGDSNQPQHF

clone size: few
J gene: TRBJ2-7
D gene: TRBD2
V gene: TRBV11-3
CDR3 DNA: TGTGCCAGCAGCGGCACTAGCGGGAGGGCATCCTACGAGCAGTACTTC
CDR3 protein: CASSGTSGRASYEQYF

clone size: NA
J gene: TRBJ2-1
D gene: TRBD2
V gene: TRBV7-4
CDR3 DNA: TGTGCCAGCAGCTTAGGGGGACTAGCTACGACCTACAATGAGCAGTTCTTC
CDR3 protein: CASSLGGLATTYNEQFF

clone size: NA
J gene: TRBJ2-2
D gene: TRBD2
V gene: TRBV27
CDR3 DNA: TGTGCCAGCAGTTTAGAAGCGGGAGTGGTCGGGGAGCTGTTTTTT
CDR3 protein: CASSLEAGVVGELFF

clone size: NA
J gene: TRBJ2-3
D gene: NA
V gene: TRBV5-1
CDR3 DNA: TGCGCCAGCAGCCTGGGTGTAGATACGCAGTATTTT
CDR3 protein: CASSLGVDTQYF

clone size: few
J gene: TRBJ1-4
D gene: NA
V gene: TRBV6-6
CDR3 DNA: TGTGCCAGCAGTTACGCCGGCCAGGGAGATGAAAAACTGTTTTTT
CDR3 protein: CASSYAGQGDEKLFF

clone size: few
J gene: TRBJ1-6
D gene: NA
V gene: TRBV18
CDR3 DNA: TGTGCCAGCTCATCCACCGGTTCTGGAGGGGGTTCACCCCTCCACTTT
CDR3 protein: CASSSTGSGGGSPLHF

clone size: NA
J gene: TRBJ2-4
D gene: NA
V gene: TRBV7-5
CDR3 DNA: NA
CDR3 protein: CISVPEARGPVEAKNIQYF

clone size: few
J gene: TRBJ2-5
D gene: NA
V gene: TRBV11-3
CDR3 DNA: TGTGCCAGCAGCTCTGACGGCAGGAGACAAGAGACCCAGTACTTC
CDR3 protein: CASSSDGRRQETQYF

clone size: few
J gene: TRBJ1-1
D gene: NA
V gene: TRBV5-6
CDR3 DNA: TGTGCCAGCAGCTTGGCCTCGGGTCGGGCTGAAGCTTTCTTT
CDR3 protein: CASSLASGRAEAFF

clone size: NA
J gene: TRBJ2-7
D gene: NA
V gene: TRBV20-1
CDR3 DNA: TGCAGTGCTAGAGGGAACGAGCAGTACTTC
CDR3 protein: CSARGNEQYF

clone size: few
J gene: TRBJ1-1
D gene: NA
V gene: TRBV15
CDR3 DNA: TGTGCCACCAGCCCGGTTCGCCTGAACACTGAAGCTTTCTTT
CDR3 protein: CATSPVRLNTEAFF

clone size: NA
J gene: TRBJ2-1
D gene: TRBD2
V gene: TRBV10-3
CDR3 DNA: TGTGCCATCAGTGTCCCTAGCGGGAGGTCGGGTGAGCAGTTCTTC
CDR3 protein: CAISVPSGRSGEQFF

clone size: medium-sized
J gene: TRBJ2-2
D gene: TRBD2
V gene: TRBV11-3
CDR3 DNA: TGTGCCAGCAGCCCCCGCGGGGGGTCGAACACCGGGGAGCTGTTTTTT
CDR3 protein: CASSPRGGSNTGELFF

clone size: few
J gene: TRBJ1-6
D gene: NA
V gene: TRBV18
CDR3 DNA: TGTGCCAGCTCACTGATTATGGACAGTAATTCACCCCTCCACTTT
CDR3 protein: CASSLIMDSNSPLHF

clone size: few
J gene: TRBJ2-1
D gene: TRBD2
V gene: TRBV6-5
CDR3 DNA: TGTGCCAGCAGTTCGGGACTAGCGGGACCTTACAATGAGCAGTTCTTC
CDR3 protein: CASSSGLAGPYNEQFF

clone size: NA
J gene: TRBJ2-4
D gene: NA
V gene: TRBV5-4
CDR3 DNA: TGTGCCAGCAGCTTTTGGGACGGGAAAAACATTCAGTACTTC
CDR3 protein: CASSFWDGKNIQYF

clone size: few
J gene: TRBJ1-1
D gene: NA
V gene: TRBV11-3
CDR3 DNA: TGTGCCAGCAGCTTAAGCGCCAGGGTACTTTACACTGAAGCTTTCTTT
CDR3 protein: CASSLSARVLYTEAFF

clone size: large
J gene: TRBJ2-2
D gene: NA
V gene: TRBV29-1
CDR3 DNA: TGCAGCGTACCCGTCGGTGGGGTCACCGGGGAGCTGTTTTTT
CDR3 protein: CSVPVGGVTGELFF

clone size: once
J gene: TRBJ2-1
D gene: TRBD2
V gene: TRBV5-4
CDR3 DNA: TGCGCCAGCAGCTTTTCTGAGCGGGGGCCGAGTTTGCAGTTCTTC
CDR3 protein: CASSFSERGPSLQFF